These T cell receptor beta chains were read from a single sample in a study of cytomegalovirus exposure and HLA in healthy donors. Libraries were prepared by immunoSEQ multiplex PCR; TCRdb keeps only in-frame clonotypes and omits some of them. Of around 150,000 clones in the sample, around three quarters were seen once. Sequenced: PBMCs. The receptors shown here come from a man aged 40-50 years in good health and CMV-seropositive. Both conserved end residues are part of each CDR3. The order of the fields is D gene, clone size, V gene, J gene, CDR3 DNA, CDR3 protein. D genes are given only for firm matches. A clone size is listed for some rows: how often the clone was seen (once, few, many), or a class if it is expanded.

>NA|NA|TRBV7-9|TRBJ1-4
TGTGCCAGCAGCGCCGACAGTGCAACTAATGAAAAACTGTTTTTT
CASSADSATNEKLFF
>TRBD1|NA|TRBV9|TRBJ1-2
TGTGCCAGCAGGAAAGACAGGGCTCTTGCGACCGGCTACACCTTC
CASRKDRALATGYTF
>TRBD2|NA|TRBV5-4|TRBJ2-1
TGTGCCAGCAGCTACGGACTAGCGACGTACAATGAGCAGTTCTTC
CASSYGLATYNEQFF
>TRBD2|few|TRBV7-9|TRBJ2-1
TGTGCCAGCAAAGGAGCCGCTAGCGGGAGGGTCAATGAGCAGTTCTTC
CASKGAASGRVNEQFF
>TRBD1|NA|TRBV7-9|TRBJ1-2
TGTGCCAGCAGCTTCCCCGGGACAGGGGACAACTATGGCTACACCTTC
CASSFPGTGDNYGYTF
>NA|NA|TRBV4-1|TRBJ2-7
TGCGCCAGCAGCTCCCCGACAGGAAAGACCTACGAGCAGTACTTC
CASSSPTGKTYEQYF
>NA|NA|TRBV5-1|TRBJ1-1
TGCGCCAGCAGCTTGGCTTCCGGGAACACTGAAGCTTTCTTT
CASSLASGNTEAFF
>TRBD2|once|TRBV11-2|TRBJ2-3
TGTGCCAGCAGCTTAGGCATGACGGGAGGGCCTGGAACAGATACGCAGTATTTT
CASSLGMTGGPGTDTQYF
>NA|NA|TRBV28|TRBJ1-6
TGTGCCAGCAGTTCCGGACAGTTCTATAATTCACCCCTCCACTTT
CASSSGQFYNSPLHF
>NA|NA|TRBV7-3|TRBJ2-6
TGTGCCAGCAGCTCCCCCACGAGCTCTGGGGCCAACGTCCTGACTTTC
CASSSPTSSGANVLTF
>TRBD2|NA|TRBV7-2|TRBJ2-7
TGTGCCAGCAGCCTCGGGACTAGCGGGCTGGGACAGTACTTC
CASSLGTSGLGQYF
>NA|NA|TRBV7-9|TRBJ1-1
TGTGCCAGCAGCTTAATTACGTCTAGGGGGAATGAAGCTTTCTTT
CASSLITSRGNEAFF
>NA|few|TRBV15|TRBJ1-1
TGTGCCACCAGCAGAGGCAGGACAATAGGTGAAGCTTTCTTT
CATSRGRTIGEAFF
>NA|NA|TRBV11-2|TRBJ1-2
TGTGCCAGCAGTTTAGAGGCTGGCTACACCTTC
CASSLEAGYTF
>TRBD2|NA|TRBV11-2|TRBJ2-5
TGTGCCAGCAGCCCGGGGGCTAGCGGGACGCAAGAGACCCAGTACTTC
CASSPGASGTQETQYF
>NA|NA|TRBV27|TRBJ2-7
TGTGCCAGCAGCGAAACAGGGAACTACGAGCAGTACTTC
CASSETGNYEQYF
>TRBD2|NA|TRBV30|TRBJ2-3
TGTGCCTGGAGCAACAGCGGGAGGGCCACAGATACGCAGTATTTT
CAWSNSGRATDTQYF
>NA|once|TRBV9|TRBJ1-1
TGTGCCAGCAGCGCTTCTGGACAATACACTGAAGCTTTCTTT
CASSASGQYTEAFF
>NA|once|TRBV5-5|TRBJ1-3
TGTGCCAGCAGCTTGAATAGCCAGATCTCTGGAAACACCATATATTTT
CASSLNSQISGNTIYF
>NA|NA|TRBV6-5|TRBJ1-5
TGTGCCAGCAGTTACTCGCTTGGCGGTCAGCCCCAGCATTTT
CASSYSLGGQPQHF
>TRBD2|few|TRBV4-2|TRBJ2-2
TGTGCCAGCAGACGACTAGCGGGAGGAGGGACCGGGGAGCTGTTTTTT
CASRRLAGGGTGELFF
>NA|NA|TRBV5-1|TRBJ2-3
TGTGCCAGCAGCTTGGTGCGCGTCACAGATACGCAGTATTTT
CASSLVRVTDTQYF
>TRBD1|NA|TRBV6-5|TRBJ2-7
TGTGCCAGCAGGACAGGGGGAACCTACGAGCAGTACTTC
CASRTGGTYEQYF
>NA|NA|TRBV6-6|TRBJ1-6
TGTGCCACTAAAGGCCTCCGGGTTTCACCCCTCCACTTT
CATKGLRVSPLHF
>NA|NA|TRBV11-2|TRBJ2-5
TGTGCCAGCAGCTTAGGACAGTTTCAAGAGACCCAGTACTTC
CASSLGQFQETQYF